These 10 T cell receptor beta chains came from one sample sequenced in a study of blood T cell repertoires in COVID-19. Repertoires were generated with immunoSEQ multiplex PCR, while TCRdb's copy carries only in-frame clones and drops some. Seen here are about 15,000 clones, around four fifths observed once, and the top ten hold approximately 32%. Sequencing input: peripheral blood. The receptors here all came from a man aged 65 to 85 with active or convalescent COVID-19.

Here the CDR3 reads CAISDTTGAGYTF. In nucleotides, the CDR3 is TGTGCCATCAGTGACACGACAGGGGCCGGCTACACCTTC. This chain joins TRBV10-3 and TRBJ1-2, with 8 bases aligning to TRBD1. V was clipped by 3 bases and J by 8 bases; unmatched bases: 5. CDR3 length: 13 residues. Germline CDR1 ENHRY, CDR2 SYGVKD.

This chain connects TRBV6-5 to TRBJ2-4; tentative D call: TRBD2 (5 bases). Trimming shortened V by 6 bases and J by 3 bases, and 12 bases separated the two germline ends. From germline, CDR1 is MNHEY and CDR2 SVGAGI. CDR3 length: 14 residues. The CDR3 DNA reads as TGTGCCAGCAGGAACGGACTCATCAAAAACATTCAGTACTTC. Its translation: CASRNGLIKNIQYF.

The sample holds one count of this clone. The chain couples TRBV30 to TRBJ2-6, with D unclear. The V end lost 2 bases, the J end lost 2 bases, and 7 bases lay between the germline ends. This CDR3 comprises 14 residues. CDR1 and CDR2 (germline): GTSNPN, SVGIG (reference sequence). The CDR3 DNA follows: TGTGCCTGGAGTAACAGAGCTGGGGCCAACGTCCTGACTTTC. The encoded protein is CAWSNRAGANVLTF.

The gene calls are TRBV11-3 and TRBJ2-7, with 9 nucleotides matching TRBD2. The V segment lost 3 bases and the J segment 3 bases; nucleotides outside the gene matches: 6. Germline CDR1 SGHNT, CDR2 YENEEA. The CDR3 consists of 15 residues. In DNA form, the CDR3 reads TGTGCCAGCAGCTTGAGTAGCGGGGGACTCTACGAGCAGTACTTC. Translating it yields CASSLSSGGLYEQYF. The whole variable domain, filled in from reference TRBV11-3 and TRBJ2-7, reads EAGVVQSPRYKIIEKKQPVAFWCNPISGHNTLYWYLQNLGQGPELLIRYENEEAVDDSQLPKDRFSAERLKGVDSTLKIQPAELGDSAVYLCASSLSSGGLYEQYFGPGTRLTVT.

This CDR3 reads CASSPGGYQETQYF. The CDR3 bases are TGTGCCAGCTCACCGGGGGGGTACCAAGAGACCCAGTACTTC. This rearrangement joins TRBV18 to TRBJ2-5, with 7 bases that match TRBD2. CDR3 size: 14 residues. The trim removed 3 bases at V and 0 bases at J, leaving 1 base unmatched. Looked up from germline, CDR1 is KGHSH and CDR2 is LQKENI.

This clone was counted only a few times. The chain uses TRBV5-4 and TRBJ2-6; 7 nucleotides match TRBD1. The CDR3 has 17 amino acids. Germline CDR1 reads SGHNT; CDR2 reads YYREEE (reference sequence). V lost 1 base and J lost 1; bases outside the gene matches: 5. CDR3 in amino acids: CASSLYFRGSGANVLTF. The CDR3 DNA sequence: TGTGCCAGCAGCTTGTATTTCAGGGGGTCTGGGGCCAACGTCCTGACTTTC.

This clone was seen a single time. The V call is TRBV9, the J call TRBJ2-7; the D gene is possibly TRBD2 (7 bases). Germline loops: CDR1 SGDLS, CDR2 YYNGEE. The CDR3 runs 15 residues. Trimming took 0 bases from V and 2 from J, leaving 12 bases between them. CDR3 protein: CASSVGEGQTYEQYF. CDR3 DNA sequence: TGTGCCAGCAGCGTAGGGGAGGGACAAACCTACGAGCAGTACTTC.

This chain links TRBV5-1 with TRBJ2-3; D perhaps matches TRBD1 (5 bases). CDR1 and CDR2 (germline): SGHRS, YFSETQ. CDR3 size: 15 residues. Trimming removed 6 bases from V and 3 bases from J, with 17 bases in between. The CDR3 nucleotides are TGCGCCAGCACATTCAGGGCCGGTGGGACAGATACGCAGTATTTT. It codes for CASTFRAGGTDTQYF.

This clone has just one count. V gene TRBV4-2 combines with J gene TRBJ2-3; 10 bases line up with TRBD2. The CDR3 contains 16 residues. V shed 4 bases and J 6 bases; nucleotides not matched to a gene: 10. Germline CDR1 LGHNA, CDR2 YNFKEQ. CDR3 sequence reads: CASSRAGGGRTDTQYF. The CDR3 DNA follows: TGTGCCAGCAGCCGAGCGGGGGGGGGCCGTACCGATACGCAGTATTTT.

This clone appeared a few times. The chain couples TRBV27 to TRBJ1-6; 7 bases are a match to TRBD1. Per the germline V gene, CDR1 is MNHEY and CDR2 is SMNVEV (reference sequence). The V segment lost 6 bases and the J segment 7 bases; nucleotides outside the gene matches: 15. This CDR3 contains 17 residues. CDR3 amino acids: CASSYSQGGSGNSPLHF. CDR3 bases: TGTGCCAGCAGCTACTCCCAGGGGGGATCGGGAAATTCACCCCTCCACTTT.